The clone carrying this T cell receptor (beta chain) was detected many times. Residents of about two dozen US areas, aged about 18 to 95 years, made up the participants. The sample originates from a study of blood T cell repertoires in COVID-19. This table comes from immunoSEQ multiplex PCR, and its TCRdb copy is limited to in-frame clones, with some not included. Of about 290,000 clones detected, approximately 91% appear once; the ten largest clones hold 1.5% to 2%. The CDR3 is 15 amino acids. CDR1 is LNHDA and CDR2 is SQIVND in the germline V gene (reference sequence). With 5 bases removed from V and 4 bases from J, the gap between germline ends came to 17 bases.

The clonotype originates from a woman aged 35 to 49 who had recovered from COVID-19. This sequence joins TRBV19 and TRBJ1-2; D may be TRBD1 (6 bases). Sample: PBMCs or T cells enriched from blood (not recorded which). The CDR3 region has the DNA TGTGCCAGTAGTCCCCAGACAGGCCTTTCCTATGGCTACACCTTC. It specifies CASSPQTGLSYGYTF.